This T cell receptor beta chain stems from a study of read filtering for tumor transcriptome and immune sequencing. Across the whole study: Whole-transcriptome libraries were prepared after DNase treatment.

Looked up from germline, CDR1 is SGHAT and CDR2 is FQNNGV. This CDR3 comprises 15 residues. Trimming cost V 0 bases and J 2 bases, with 9 bases left between them. From roughly 390 ng of RNA, a library with molecular barcoded alpha/delta and beta/gamma adaptors was made. Each CDR3 protein is one row after TCRdb ran MiXCR on the reads. The sample has tens of thousands of distinct CDR3 sequences; about a fifth are singletons. This clonotype has at least ten counts. The target antigen is unknown. Broader study findings: IR-seq captured clonotypes deeper and more reliably than RNA-seq.

The receptor was derived from a donor aged 40 or older with multiple myeloma. V gene TRBV11-2 combines with J gene TRBJ2-3, with TRBD2 as a possible D gene (7 bases). The sequencing sample was made of a population of CD138-negative cells sorted from bone marrow. This CDR3 reads CASSLEGGPTDTQYF. CDR3 nucleotide sequence: TGTGCCAGCAGCTTAGAGGGGGGGCCCACAGATACGCAGTATTTT.